Listed below are T cell receptor beta chains from one sample, sequenced in a study of T cells after yellow fever vaccination. TCRdb reanalysed the 5' RACE reads using MiXCR and keeps one entry per CDR3 protein. The table records 90,000 to 150,000 distinct CDR3 sequences, around 6.7% of them present only once. Specimen: CD4+ T cells sorted from PBMCs, collected around 45 days after the first yellow fever vaccination. Every receptor here comes from a man aged 18 to 30 who received the YFV17D yellow fever vaccine. Each CDR3 is given with its conserved first and last residue. D genes are given only for firm matches. A row's size may be missing; if present it is once, few, many or a size class.

many,TRBV5-1,TRBD2,TRBJ2-1,CASSPGLAGVNEQFF,TGCGCCAGCAGCCCGGGACTAGCGGGGGTCAATGAGCAGTTCTTC
many,TRBV12-3/TRBV12-4,.,TRBJ2-5,CASSLGGRSPRGTQYF,TGTGCCAGCAGTTTGGGGGGACGCTCTCCGCGGGGGACCCAGTACTTC
.,TRBV4-2,.,TRBJ1-2,CASSQEGGGGYTF,TGTGCCAGCAGCCAAGAAGGGGGAGGGGGCTACACCTTC
many,TRBV20-1,TRBD1,TRBJ1-1,CSAIRGQGITEAFF,TGCAGTGCTATACGCGGACAGGGTATCACTGAAGCTTTCTTT
many,TRBV20-1,TRBD1,TRBJ1-5,CSARQRQGDHF,TGCAGTGCTAGACAGAGACAGGGAGATCATTTT
many,TRBV2,.,TRBJ2-3,CASSEPDTQYF,TGTGCCAGCAGTGAACCAGATACGCAGTATTTT
many,TRBV3-1,TRBD2,TRBJ2-3,CASSPGAGGGKDTQYF,TGTGCCAGCAGCCCGGGGGCCGGGGGGGGTAAAGATACGCAGTATTTT
many,TRBV20-1,.,TRBJ2-7,CSAEAGQPYEQYF,TGCAGTGCCGAGGCGGGGCAACCCTACGAGCAGTACTTC
many,TRBV10-3,.,TRBJ2-2,CAISEISGSNTGELFF,TGTGCCATCAGTGAGATTTCCGGGTCGAACACCGGGGAGCTGTTTTTT
many,TRBV5-1,TRBD1,TRBJ2-4,CASSLDRGPQNIQYF,TGCGCCAGCAGCTTGGACAGGGGGCCACAAAACATTCAGTACTTC
many,TRBV20-1,.,TRBJ2-1,CSAKEQTGTLGNEQFF,TGCAGTGCTAAGGAACAGACCGGGACCCTCGGAAATGAGCAGTTCTTC
many,TRBV6-1,.,TRBJ2-6,CASRGTGAMAGANVLTF,TGTGCCAGCAGGGGAACCGGGGCTATGGCTGGGGCCAACGTCCTGACTTTC
.,TRBV5-5,TRBD2,TRBJ2-5,CASSPFSSGVSETQYF,TGTGCCAGCAGCCCCTTTAGTAGCGGGGTCTCGGAGACCCAGTACTTC
many,TRBV12-3/TRBV12-4,.,TRBJ1-5,CASSLGTLNQPQHF,TGTGCCAGCAGTTTAGGGACTTTAAATCAGCCCCAGCATTTT
many,TRBV10-2,.,TRBJ1-1,CASQDKQGRGTEAFF,TGCGCCAGCCAAGACAAACAGGGCCGCGGCACTGAAGCTTTCTTT
.,TRBV24-1,.,TRBJ1-5,CATSDFRRAWGPYSNQPQHF,TGTGCCACCAGTGATTTCAGGAGGGCTTGGGGGCCGTATAGCAATCAGCCCCAGCATTTT
many,TRBV7-3,.,TRBJ2-2,CASRPDRGSPNTGELFF,TGTGCCAGCAGGCCAGACCGTGGTTCCCCGAACACCGGGGAGCTGTTTTTT
many,TRBV5-1,.,TRBJ1-1,CASSPSWAADEAFF,TGCGCCAGCAGCCCCAGTTGGGCGGCTGATGAAGCTTTCTTT
many,TRBV18,.,TRBJ2-6,CASSPGNGANVLTF,TGTGCCAGCTCACCAGGGAACGGGGCCAACGTCCTGACTTTC
many,TRBV12-3/TRBV12-4,.,TRBJ1-5,CASSLFAGVGQPQHF,TGTGCCAGCAGTTTGTTTGCGGGGGTTGGTCAGCCCCAGCATTTT
few,TRBV7-9,TRBD1,TRBJ1-1,CASRGTGGYTEAFF,TGTGCCAGCAGGGGGACAGGGGGGTACACTGAAGCTTTCTTT
many,TRBV10-3,.,TRBJ2-7,CAARSQVGPYEQYF,TGTGCCGCACGATCCCAAGTGGGTCCCTACGAGCAGTACTTC
many,TRBV20-1,.,TRBJ1-2,CSALTAYGYTF,TGCAGTGCCCTCACAGCGTATGGCTACACCTTC
many,TRBV4-1,TRBD1,TRBJ1-6,CASSQGLWTGRVSSYNSPLHF,TGCGCCAGCAGCCAAGGATTATGGACAGGGAGGGTTAGCTCCTATAATTCACCCCTCCACTTT
many,TRBV6-5,.,TRBJ1-5,CATATGYNQPQHF,TGTGCCACCGCTACAGGGTACAATCAGCCCCAGCATTTT
few,TRBV25-1,.,TRBJ2-4,CASAGTHADIQYF,TGTGCCAGCGCCGGGACACATGCGGACATTCAGTACTTC
few,TRBV12-5,.,TRBJ2-1,CASGSQGTGNNEQFF,TGTGCTAGTGGCTCCCAAGGGACTGGAAACAATGAGCAGTTCTTC
many,TRBV7-3,.,TRBJ1-1,CASSSQEGTEAFF,TGTGCCAGCAGTTCGCAGGAGGGGACTGAAGCTTTCTTT
many,TRBV7-2,.,TRBJ1-1,CASSLVWGAEAFF,TGTGCCAGCAGCTTAGTTTGGGGGGCTGAAGCTTTCTTT
many,TRBV7-9,TRBD1,TRBJ1-4,CASSVGQGGEKLFF,TGTGCCAGCAGCGTCGGACAGGGGGGCGAAAAACTGTTTTTT
few,TRBV20-1,TRBD1,TRBJ1-1,CSARKPGGFALGTEAFF,TGCAGTGCCAGAAAGCCAGGGGGCTTCGCGTTAGGCACTGAAGCTTTCTTT
many,TRBV5-1,.,TRBJ1-1,CASSLTGNLNTEAFF,TGCGCCAGCAGCTTAACCGGGAACCTGAACACTGAAGCTTTCTTT
.,TRBV2,.,TRBJ2-7,CASSETRGPGEQYF,TGTGCCAGCAGTGAAACCCGAGGTCCGGGAGAGCAGTACTTC
.,TRBV12-3/TRBV12-4,.,TRBJ1-5,CASKLGSNQPQHF,TGTGCCAGCAAATTGGGGAGCAATCAGCCCCAGCATTTT
many,TRBV27,TRBD1,TRBJ2-7,CASSITGEEQYF,TGTGCCAGCAGCATAACAGGGGAGGAGCAGTACTTC
.,TRBV5-6,TRBD2,TRBJ2-6,CARSPGLSGANVLTF,TGTGCCAGAAGCCCGGGACTATCCGGGGCCAACGTCCTGACTTTC
many,TRBV4-3,.,TRBJ2-3,CASSPKRWSTDTQYF,TGCGCCAGCAGCCCCAAGCGCTGGAGCACAGATACGCAGTATTTT
many,TRBV20-1,.,TRBJ1-4,CSARQGPPRTNEKLFF,TGCAGTGCTAGACAGGGGCCTCCTCGAACTAATGAAAAACTGTTTTTT
.,TRBV3-1,.,TRBJ2-1,CASTTGPPHFSSYNEQFF,TGTGCCAGCACCACCGGGCCGCCTCACTTTAGCTCCTACAATGAGCAGTTCTTC
many,TRBV3-2,.,TRBJ2-3,CASSPVLAGSRDTQYF,TGTGCCAGCAGCCCTGTACTAGCGGGGAGCCGAGATACGCAGTATTTT
many,TRBV5-1,.,TRBJ2-3,CASSFGLVADTQYF,TGCGCCAGCAGCTTCGGCCTAGTAGCGGATACGCAGTATTTT
many,TRBV7-2,.,TRBJ2-1,CASSLWGAYNEQFF,TGTGCCAGCAGCTTATGGGGCGCCTACAATGAGCAGTTCTTC
.,TRBV7-9,.,TRBJ1-4,CASSPRGRVSEKLFF,TGTGCCAGCAGCCCGAGGGGCAGGGTCAGTGAAAAACTGTTTTTT
many,TRBV12-3/TRBV12-4,TRBD2,TRBJ2-2,CAGEGTGELFF,TGTGCCGGGGAGGGGACCGGGGAGCTGTTTTTT
many,TRBV19,TRBD1,TRBJ1-1,CASSMGQTMNTEAFF,TGTGCCAGTAGTATGGGACAGACCATGAACACTGAAGCTTTCTTT
few,TRBV13,.,TRBJ2-3,CACSPFGRTDPSTDTQYF,TGTGCCTGCAGCCCCTTTGGTAGGACGGACCCTAGCACAGATACGCAGTATTTT
many,TRBV11-2,.,TRBJ2-3,CASSLSGGGGSNF,TGTGCCAGCAGCCTGAGCGGTGGCGGGGGCTCGAATTTT
.,TRBV6-5,.,TRBJ2-6,CASSPSVAGGANVLTF,TGTGCCAGCAGTCCAAGTGTCGCAGGGGGGGCCAACGTCCTGACTTTC
many,TRBV5-1,.,TRBJ1-2,CASRTGPIEGYTF,TGCGCCAGCAGGACTGGCCCTATCGAGGGCTACACCTTC